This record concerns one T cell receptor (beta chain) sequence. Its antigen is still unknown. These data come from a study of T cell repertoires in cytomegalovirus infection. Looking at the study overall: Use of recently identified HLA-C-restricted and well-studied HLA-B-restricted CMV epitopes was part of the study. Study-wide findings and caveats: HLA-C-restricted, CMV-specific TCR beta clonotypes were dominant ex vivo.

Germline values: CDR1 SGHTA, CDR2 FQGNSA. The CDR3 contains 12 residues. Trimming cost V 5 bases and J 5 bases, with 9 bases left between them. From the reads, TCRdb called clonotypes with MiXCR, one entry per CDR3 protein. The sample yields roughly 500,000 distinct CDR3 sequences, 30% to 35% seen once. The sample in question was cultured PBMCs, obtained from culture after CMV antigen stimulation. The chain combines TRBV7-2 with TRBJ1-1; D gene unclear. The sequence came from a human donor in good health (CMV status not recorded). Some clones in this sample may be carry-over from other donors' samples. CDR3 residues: CASSPMGTEAFF. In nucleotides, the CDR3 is TGTGCCAGCAGCCCGATGGGAACTGAAGCTTTCTTT.